The clone carrying this T cell receptor (beta chain) was seen only a few times. The target antigen is unknown. With 3 bases removed from V and 0 bases from J, the gap between germline ends came to 12 bases. Germline CDR1 is MNHEY and CDR2 is SMNVEV (reference sequence). There are 17 residues in the CDR3. They built TCR cDNA with 5'RACE template switching, a step that put in a universal primer site and UMIs. TCRdb ran MiXCR on the 5' RACE reads and lists one entry per CDR3 protein. The repertoire includes 200,000 or so distinct CDR3 sequences, less than 7.5% of them detected once, and more than 0.85% sits in the top ten. The sample belongs to a study of T cells after yellow fever vaccination. General study points: Of the clonotypes, a small share occurred in both CD4 and CD8 compartments.

The sequence came from a man younger than 40 who received the YFV17D yellow fever vaccine. This chain links TRBV27 with TRBJ2-6; D is perhaps TRBD1 (5 bases). The specimen comprised CD4+ T cells sorted from PBMCs, sampled on the day of the yellow fever booster vaccination. In DNA form, the CDR3 reads TGTGCCAGCAGTTTGGGGCAAACGATCTCTGGGGCCAACGTCCTGACTTTC. Translation: CASSLGQTISGANVLTF.